The 14 T cell receptor beta chains given below trace back to one sample, sequenced in a study of cytomegalovirus exposure and HLA in healthy donors. This PCR relied on a set of 60 Vbeta primers and 13 Jbeta primers. TCRdb keeps only in-frame clones here, not all; method: immunoSEQ multiplex PCR. The sample carries 200,000 to 250,000 clones, 85% to 90% recorded once. The sample was PBMCs. These receptors were collected from a human donor in good health.

This clone has only one observation. The CDR3 nucleotides are TGTGCCATCAGAGACACCTATGGCTACACCTTC. Amino acid sequence: CAIRDTYGYTF. The chain combines TRBV10-3 with TRBJ1-2; D is unclear. Looked up from germline, CDR1 is ENHRY and CDR2 is SYGVKD. V shed 6 bases and J shed 4 bases, with 6 bases lying between them. The CDR3 runs to 11 residues.

This rearrangement joins TRBV25-1 to TRBJ2-1, with D perhaps TRBD1 (6 bases). The CDR3 runs 16 residues. The ends were cut back, 1 base at V and 0 bases at J, with 10 bases in the middle. Germline loops: CDR1 MGHDK, CDR2 SYGVNS. The CDR3 sequence: CASSELGGPSYNEQFF. The DNA for the CDR3 is TGTGCCAGCAGTGAATTAGGGGGTCCCTCCTACAATGAGCAGTTCTTC.

The chain joins TRBV6-5 to TRBJ2-1; tentatively, D is TRBD2 (5 bases). Between the trimmed V and J ends, which lost 6 bases and 6 bases, there was a span of 15 bases. This CDR3 comprises 14 residues. Germline loops: CDR1 MNHEY, CDR2 SVGAGI. The DNA of the CDR3 is TGTGCCAGCAGCCATTCCGGCGGAGGCAATGAGCAGTTCTTC. Translating it yields CASSHSGGGNEQFF.

The V gene is TRBV9, the J gene TRBJ2-5; TRBD1 matches 7 bases. The CDR3 spans 15 residues. From germline, CDR1 is SGDLS and CDR2 YYNGEE. V gave up 2 bases and J gave up 5 bases; unmatched junction bases: 9. The CDR3 is CASSVDTGAGETQYF. The CDR3 DNA reads as TGTGCCAGCAGCGTCGACACAGGGGCAGGGGAGACCCAGTACTTC.

This clone was seen only once. This chain connects TRBV29-1 to TRBJ2-7, with TRBD1 matching 8 bases. The CDR3 consists of 13 residues. The ends lost 4 bases at V and 6 bases at J; junction bases unmatched: 8. Germline assignment: CDR1 SQVTM and CDR2 ANQGSEA. The CDR3 region is CSVGGQGLGEQYF. In nucleotides, the CDR3 is TGCAGCGTTGGAGGACAGGGTCTAGGCGAGCAGTACTTC.

The chain links TRBV4-1 to TRBJ2-1, with D unclear. Germline V gene lookup returns CDR1 MGHRA and CDR2 YSYEKL. Trimming took 5 bases from V and 5 from J, leaving 10 bases between them. This CDR3 contains 13 residues. The CDR3 sequence is CASSELQNNEQFF. CDR3 in DNA: TGCGCCAGCAGCGAATTACAAAACAATGAGCAGTTCTTC.

The rearrangement joins TRBV29-1 to TRBJ2-3; 8 bases fit TRBD2. Germline values: CDR1 SQVTM, CDR2 ANQGSEA. The V and J ends lost 5 bases and 0 bases, in that order; junction bases with no gene match: 10. The CDR3 totals 16 residues. Written as DNA, the CDR3 is TGCAGCGTTATAAGGCGCGGGAGGACAAGCACAGATACGCAGTATTTT. Amino acid sequence: CSVIRRGRTSTDTQYF.

The count of this clone is one. The chain links TRBV29-1 to TRBJ2-1, with a weak D call TRBD2 (6 bases). The CDR3 has 13 residues. The germline V gene has CDR1 SQVTM and CDR2 ANQGSEA. The V and J ends lost 8 bases and 0 bases respectively, with 11 bases between them. The CDR3 spells CSTTRSSYNEQFF. The CDR3 region has the DNA TGCAGCACGACTAGGAGCTCCTACAATGAGCAGTTCTTC.

The chain combines TRBV19 with TRBJ1-3; D is undetermined. This CDR3 comprises 14 residues. Germline V gene lookup returns CDR1 LNHDA and CDR2 SQIVND (reference sequence). With 6 bases removed from V and 0 bases from J, the gap between germline ends came to 9 bases. CDR3 sequence reads: CASRDISSGNTIYF. CDR3 DNA sequence: TGTGCCAGTAGAGACATATCCTCTGGAAACACCATATATTTT.

The chain couples TRBV6-5 to TRBJ2-7; no clear D gene. The CDR3 loop spans 16 amino acids. CDR1 is MNHEY and CDR2 is SVGAGI in the germline V gene. V was clipped by 0 bases and J by 0 bases, with 12 bases between them. CDR3 nucleotide sequence: TGTGCCAGCAGTTACTCGAGTCGGGTGCTCTCCTACGAGCAGTACTTC. Protein sequence: CASSYSSRVLSYEQYF.

This clone is a singleton in its sample. The chain combines TRBV6-5 with TRBJ2-2; D is undetermined. CDR3 size: 12 residues. From germline, CDR1 is MNHEY and CDR2 SVGAGI. Between the trimmed V and J ends, which lost 8 bases and 6 bases, there was a span of 10 bases. In DNA form, the CDR3 reads TGTGCCAGCGCCCGGTGGTCCGGGGAGCTGTTTTTT. Protein: CASARWSGELFF.

This chain joins TRBV7-2 and TRBJ1-2, with 8 bases fitting TRBD1. The junction had 6 bases not matched to a gene; V was cut back by 5 bases and J by 4 bases. Germline V gene lookup returns CDR1 SGHTA and CDR2 FQGNSA. There are 14 residues in the CDR3. In nucleotides, the CDR3 is TGTGCCAGCAGCCCAGGACAGGGTTTCTATGGCTACACCTTC. Amino acids: CASSPGQGFYGYTF. Together with reference TRBV7-2 and TRBJ1-2, the CDR3 gives the full variable domain: GAGVSQSPSNKVTEKGKDVELRCDPISGHTALYWYRQSLGQGLEFLIYFQGNSAPDKSGLPSDRFSAERTGGSVSTLTIQRTQQEDSAVYLCASSPGQGFYGYTFGSGTRLTVV.

The rearrangement uses TRBV27 and TRBJ2-1; TRBD2 matches at 8 bases. Germline CDR1 reads MNHEY; CDR2 reads SMNVEV (reference sequence). Germline trimming cut 4 bases from V and 10 bases from J; bases unmatched to any gene: 9. This CDR3 is 14 amino acids long. CDR3: CASSWGGTRGEQFF. The CDR3 DNA sequence: TGTGCCAGCAGTTGGGGCGGGACTAGAGGCGAGCAGTTCTTC.

This clone was detected a few times. The chain carries TRBV6-6 and TRBJ2-7; possibly TRBD1 for D (6 bases). CDR1 and CDR2 (germline): MNHNY, SVGAGI (reference sequence). V shed 2 bases and J shed 5 bases, with 13 bases lying between them. This CDR3 is built from 14 residues. In DNA, the CDR3 is TGTGCCAGCAGTTACACCCAGGGGAACCACGAGCAGTACTTC. This sequence encodes CASSYTQGNHEQYF.